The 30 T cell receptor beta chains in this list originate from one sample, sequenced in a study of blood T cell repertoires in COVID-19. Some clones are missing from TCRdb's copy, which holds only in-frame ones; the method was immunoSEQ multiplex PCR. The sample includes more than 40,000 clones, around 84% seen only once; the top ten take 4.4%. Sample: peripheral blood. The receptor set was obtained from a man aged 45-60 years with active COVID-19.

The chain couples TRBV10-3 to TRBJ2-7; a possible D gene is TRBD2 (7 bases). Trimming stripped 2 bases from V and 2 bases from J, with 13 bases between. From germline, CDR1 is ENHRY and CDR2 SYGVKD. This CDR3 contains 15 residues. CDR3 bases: TGTGCCATCAGTGAGCAGGGAGGGGGTGCCTACGAGCAGTACTTC. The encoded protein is CAISEQGGGAYEQYF.

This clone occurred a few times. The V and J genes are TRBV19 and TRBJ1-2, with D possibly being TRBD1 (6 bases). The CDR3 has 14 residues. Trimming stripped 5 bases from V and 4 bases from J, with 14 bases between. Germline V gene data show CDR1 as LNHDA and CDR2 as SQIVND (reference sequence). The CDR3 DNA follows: TGTGCCAGTAGTGCCCGGACAGCTGGCTATGGCTACACCTTC. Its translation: CASSARTAGYGYTF.

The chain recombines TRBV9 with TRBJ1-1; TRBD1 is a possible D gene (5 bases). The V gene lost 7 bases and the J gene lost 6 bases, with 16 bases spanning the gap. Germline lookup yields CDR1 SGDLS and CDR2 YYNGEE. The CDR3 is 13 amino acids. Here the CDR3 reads CASRSGLSSEAFF. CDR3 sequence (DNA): TGTGCCAGCCGGTCAGGGTTAAGCTCTGAAGCTTTCTTT.

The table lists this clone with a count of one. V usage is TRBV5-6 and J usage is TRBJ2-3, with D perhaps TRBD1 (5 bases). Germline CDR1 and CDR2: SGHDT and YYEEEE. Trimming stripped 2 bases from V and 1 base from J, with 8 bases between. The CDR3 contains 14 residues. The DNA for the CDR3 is TGTGCCAGCAGCTTTACAGGAGGCACAGATACGCAGTATTTT. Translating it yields CASSFTGGTDTQYF.

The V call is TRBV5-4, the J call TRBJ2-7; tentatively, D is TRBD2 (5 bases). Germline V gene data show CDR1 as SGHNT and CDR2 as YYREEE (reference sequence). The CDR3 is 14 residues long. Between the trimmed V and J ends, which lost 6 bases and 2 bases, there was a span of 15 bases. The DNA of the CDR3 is TGTGCCAGCACCCTCGAGGGCAGAACCTACGAGCAGTACTTC. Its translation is CASTLEGRTYEQYF.

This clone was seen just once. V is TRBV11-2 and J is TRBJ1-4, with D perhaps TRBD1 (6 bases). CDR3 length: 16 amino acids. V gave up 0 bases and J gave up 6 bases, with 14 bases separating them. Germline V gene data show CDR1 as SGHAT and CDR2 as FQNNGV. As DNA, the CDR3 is TGTGCCAGCAGCTTAGATTCGGGGGGCGTATATGAAAAACTGTTTTTT. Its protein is CASSLDSGGVYEKLFF.

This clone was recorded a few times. Here the CDR3 reads CASSPSPGGEQYF. As DNA, the CDR3 is TGTGCCAGCAGTCCATCCCCGGGGGGCGAGCAGTACTTC. The genes are TRBV27 and TRBJ2-7, with 7 bases identical to TRBD2. The CDR3 spans 13 residues. V dropped 5 bases and J dropped 6; count of bases not matched to a gene: 7. Germline V gene data show CDR1 as MNHEY and CDR2 as SMNVEV (reference sequence).

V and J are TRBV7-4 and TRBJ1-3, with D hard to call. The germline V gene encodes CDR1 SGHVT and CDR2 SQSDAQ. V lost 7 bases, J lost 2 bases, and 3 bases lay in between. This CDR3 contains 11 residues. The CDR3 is CASTTGNTIYF. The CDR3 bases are TGTGCCAGCACAACTGGAAACACCATATATTTT.

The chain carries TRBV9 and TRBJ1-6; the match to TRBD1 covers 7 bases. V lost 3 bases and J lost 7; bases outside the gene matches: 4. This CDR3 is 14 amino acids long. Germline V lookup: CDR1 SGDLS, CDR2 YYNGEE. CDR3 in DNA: TGTGCCAGCAGCGCCGGACAGGCGAATTCACCCCTCCACTTT. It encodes CASSAGQANSPLHF.

The CDR3 DNA is TGTGCCAGCAGCCTCTACAGGGGGCGCGAGGAGACCCAGTACTTC. Translated, it gives CASSLYRGREETQYF. The chain combines TRBV7-2 with TRBJ2-5, with TRBD1 identical over 9 bases. J was trimmed by 5 bases and V by 5 bases; bases with no gene match: 9. The CDR3 covers 15 residues. Germline V gene sequence: CDR1 SGHTA, CDR2 FQGNSA.

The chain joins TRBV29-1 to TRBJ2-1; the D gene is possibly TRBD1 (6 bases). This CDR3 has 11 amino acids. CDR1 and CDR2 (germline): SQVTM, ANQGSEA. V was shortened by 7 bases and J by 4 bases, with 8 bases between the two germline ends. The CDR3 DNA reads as TGCAGCGGTGGACAGTACAATGAGCAGTTCTTC. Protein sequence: CSGGQYNEQFF.

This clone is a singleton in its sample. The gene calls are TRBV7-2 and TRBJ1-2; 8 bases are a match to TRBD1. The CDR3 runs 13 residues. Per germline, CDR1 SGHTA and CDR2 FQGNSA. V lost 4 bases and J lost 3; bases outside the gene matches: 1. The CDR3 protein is CASSSQGDYGYTF. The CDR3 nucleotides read TGTGCCAGCAGCTCACAGGGGGACTATGGCTACACCTTC.

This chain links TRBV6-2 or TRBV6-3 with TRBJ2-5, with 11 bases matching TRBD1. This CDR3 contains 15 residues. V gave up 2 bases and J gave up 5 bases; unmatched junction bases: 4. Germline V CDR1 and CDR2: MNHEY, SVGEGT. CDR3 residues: CASSYLGTGGETQYF. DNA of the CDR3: TGTGCCAGCAGTTACCTCGGGACAGGGGGGGAGACCCAGTACTTC.

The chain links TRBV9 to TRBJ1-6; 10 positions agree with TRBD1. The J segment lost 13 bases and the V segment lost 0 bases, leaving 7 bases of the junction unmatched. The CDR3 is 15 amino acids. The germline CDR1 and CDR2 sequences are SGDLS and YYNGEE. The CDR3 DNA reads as TGTGCCAGCAGCGTAGGGGACAGGGGTCTTCGGCCCCTCCACTTT. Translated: CASSVGDRGLRPLHF. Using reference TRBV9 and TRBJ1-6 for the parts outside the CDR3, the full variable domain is DSGVTQTPKHLITATGQRVTLRCSPRSGDLSVYWYQQSLDQGLQFLIQYYNGEERAKGNILERFSAQQFPDLHSELNLSSLELGDSALYFCASSVGDRGLRPLHFGNGTRLTVT.

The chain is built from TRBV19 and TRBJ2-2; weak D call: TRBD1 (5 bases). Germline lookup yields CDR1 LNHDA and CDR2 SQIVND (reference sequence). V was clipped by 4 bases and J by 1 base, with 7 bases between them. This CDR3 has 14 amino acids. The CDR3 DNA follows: TGTGCCAGTAGTACAACAGGGAACACCGGGGAGCTGTTTTTT. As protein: CASSTTGNTGELFF.

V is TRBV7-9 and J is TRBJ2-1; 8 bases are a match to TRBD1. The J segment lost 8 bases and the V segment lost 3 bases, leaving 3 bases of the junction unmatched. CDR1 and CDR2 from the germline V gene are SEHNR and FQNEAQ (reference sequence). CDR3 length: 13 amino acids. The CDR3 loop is CASSFQGADEQFF. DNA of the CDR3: TGTGCCAGCAGCTTCCAGGGGGCTGATGAGCAGTTCTTC.

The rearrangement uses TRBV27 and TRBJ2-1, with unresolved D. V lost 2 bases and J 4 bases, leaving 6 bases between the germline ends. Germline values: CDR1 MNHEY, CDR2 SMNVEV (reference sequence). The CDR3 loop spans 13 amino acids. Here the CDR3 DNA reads TGTGCCAGCAGTTTAGGAGTTTACAATGAGCAGTTCTTC. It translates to CASSLGVYNEQFF.

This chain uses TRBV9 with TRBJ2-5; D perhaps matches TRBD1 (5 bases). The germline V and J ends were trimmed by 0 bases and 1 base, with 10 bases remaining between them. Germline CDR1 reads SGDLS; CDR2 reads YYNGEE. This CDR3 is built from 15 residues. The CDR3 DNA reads TGTGCCAGCAGCGTAGGAGTAGGGGCCCAAGAGACCCAGTACTTC. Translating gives CASSVGVGAQETQYF.

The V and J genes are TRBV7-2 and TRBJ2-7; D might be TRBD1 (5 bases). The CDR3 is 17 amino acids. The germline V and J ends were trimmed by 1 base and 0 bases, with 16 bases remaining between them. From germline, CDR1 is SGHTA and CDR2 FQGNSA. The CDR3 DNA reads TGTGCCAGCAGCTTAGAGAGCAGGGTAATGAGCTCCTACGAGCAGTACTTC. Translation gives CASSLESRVMSSYEQYF.

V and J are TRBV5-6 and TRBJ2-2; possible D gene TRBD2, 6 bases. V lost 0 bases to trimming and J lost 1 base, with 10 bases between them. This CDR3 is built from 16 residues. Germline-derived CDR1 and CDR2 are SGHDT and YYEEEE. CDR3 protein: CASSLVRTMNTGELFF. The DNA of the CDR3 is TGTGCCAGCAGCTTGGTGAGGACTATGAACACCGGGGAGCTGTTTTTT.

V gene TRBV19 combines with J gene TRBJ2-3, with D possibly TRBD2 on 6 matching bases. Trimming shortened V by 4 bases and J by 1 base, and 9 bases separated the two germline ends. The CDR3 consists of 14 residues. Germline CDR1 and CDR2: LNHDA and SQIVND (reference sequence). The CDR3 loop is CASSTRDGTDTQYF. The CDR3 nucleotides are TGTGCCAGTAGTACGCGGGACGGCACAGATACGCAGTATTTT.

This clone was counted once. CDR3 region: CASSQEWTMTDTQYF. CDR3 coding DNA: TGCGCCAGCAGCCAAGAGTGGACTATGACAGATACGCAGTATTTT. The chain carries TRBV4-3 and TRBJ2-3, with D possibly matching TRBD2 (6 bases). CDR3 length: 15 residues. V shed 0 bases and J shed 3 bases, with 10 bases lying between them. Germline-derived CDR1 and CDR2 are LGHNA and YSLEER.

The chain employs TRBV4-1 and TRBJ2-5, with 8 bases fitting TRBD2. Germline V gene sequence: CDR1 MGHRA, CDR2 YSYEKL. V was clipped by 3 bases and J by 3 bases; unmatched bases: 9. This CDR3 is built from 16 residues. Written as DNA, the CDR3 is TGCGCCAGCAGCCAGTCCCGGGGGGGGAGTGAAGAGACCCAGTACTTC. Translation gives CASSQSRGGSEETQYF.

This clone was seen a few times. The CDR3 nucleotides are TGTGCCAGCAGTACCAGCTCCTACAATGAGCAGTTCTTC. It is translated as CASSTSSYNEQFF. The V call is TRBV6-2 or TRBV6-3, the J call TRBJ2-1; D not resolved. This CDR3 is 13 amino acids long. The germline V gene has CDR1 MNHEY and CDR2 SVGEGT. V shed 5 bases and J shed 0 bases, with 5 bases lying between them.

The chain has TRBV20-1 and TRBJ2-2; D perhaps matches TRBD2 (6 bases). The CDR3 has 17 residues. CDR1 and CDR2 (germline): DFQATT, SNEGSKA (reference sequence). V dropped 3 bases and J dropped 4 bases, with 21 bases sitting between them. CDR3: CSASGRTADWSTGELFF. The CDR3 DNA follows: TGCAGTGCTAGTGGGAGGACGGCGGACTGGAGCACCGGGGAGCTGTTTTTT.

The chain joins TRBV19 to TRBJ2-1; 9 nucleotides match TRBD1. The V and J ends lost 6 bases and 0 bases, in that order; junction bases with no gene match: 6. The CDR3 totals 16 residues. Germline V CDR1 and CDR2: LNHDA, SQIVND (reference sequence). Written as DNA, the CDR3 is TGTGCCAGTAGCAACCTACAGGGGGCCTCCTACAATGAGCAGTTCTTC. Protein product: CASSNLQGASYNEQFF.

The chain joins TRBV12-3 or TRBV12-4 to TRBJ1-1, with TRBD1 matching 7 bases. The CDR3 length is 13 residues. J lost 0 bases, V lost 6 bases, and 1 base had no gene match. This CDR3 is CASRGQLNTEAFF. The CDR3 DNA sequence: TGTGCCAGCAGGGGACAGTTGAACACTGAAGCTTTCTTT.

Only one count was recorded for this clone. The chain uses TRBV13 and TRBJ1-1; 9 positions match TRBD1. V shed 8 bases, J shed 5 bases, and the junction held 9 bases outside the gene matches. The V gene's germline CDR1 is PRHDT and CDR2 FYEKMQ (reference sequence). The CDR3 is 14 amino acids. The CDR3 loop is CASGNRGRWTEAFF. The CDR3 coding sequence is TGTGCCAGCGGGAACAGGGGGCGCTGGACTGAAGCTTTCTTT. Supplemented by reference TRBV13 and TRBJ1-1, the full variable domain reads AAGVIQSPRHLIKEKRETATLKCYPIPRHDTVYWYQQGPGQDPQFLISFYEKMQSDKGSIPDRFSAQQFSDYHSELNMSSLELGDSALYFCASGNRGRWTEAFFGQGTRLTVV.

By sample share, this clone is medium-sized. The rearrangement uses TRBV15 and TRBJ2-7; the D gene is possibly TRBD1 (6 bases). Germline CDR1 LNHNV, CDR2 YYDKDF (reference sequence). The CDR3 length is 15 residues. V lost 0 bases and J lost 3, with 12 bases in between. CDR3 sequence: CATSRDRGGGYEQYF. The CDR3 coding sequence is TGTGCCACCAGCAGAGACAGGGGTGGGGGCTACGAGCAGTACTTC. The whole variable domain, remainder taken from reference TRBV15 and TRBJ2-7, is DAMVIQNPRYQVTQFGKPVTLSCSQTLNHNVMYWYQQKSSQAPKLLFHYYDKDFNNEADTPDNFQSRRPNTSFCFLDIRSPGLGDTAMYLCATSRDRGGGYEQYFGPGTRLTVT.

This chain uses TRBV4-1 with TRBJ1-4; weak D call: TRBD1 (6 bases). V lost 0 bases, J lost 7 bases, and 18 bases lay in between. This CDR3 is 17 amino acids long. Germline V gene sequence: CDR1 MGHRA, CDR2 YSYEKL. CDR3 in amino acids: CASSQDQAQGWGEKLFF. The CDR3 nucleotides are TGCGCCAGCAGCCAAGATCAGGCACAGGGTTGGGGTGAAAAACTGTTTTTT.